Sequencing of this T cell receptor beta chain was carried out in a study of T cells expressing NK-cell markers. Study summary: Sorted CD3+CD56-NKG2C+, CD3+CD56+NKG2C- and CD3+CD56+NKG2C+ T cells were the source of the TCR beta repertoires. Seven sequenced donors out of eight were HCMV-seropositive, one seronegative. Study findings and constraints: Whether the expanded NKG2C+ T cell clones recognized HCMV remained unclear. In a handful of donors, dominant clonotypes made up roughly 28.3-65% of CD3+CD56-NKG2C+ cells.

On this clonotype: Its antigen remains unidentified.

TCRdb reprocessed the 5' RACE reads and stores each CDR3 protein as one record, lacking DNA. The sample yields hundreds of thousands of distinct CDR3 sequences, of which the top ten take up under 4.5%. CDR3 length: 15 amino acids. Per germline, CDR1 SGHAT and CDR2 FQNNGV. Specimen: blood T cells: a sorted CD56 or NKG2C T cell subset, CD4+ or CD8+ T cells, or bulk PBMC T cells (not recorded which). J is TRBJ2-7 and V is TRBV11-2; absent DNA, TCRdb's TRBD1 call cannot be checked. The clonotype comes from a man between 18 and 35 years old in good health. CDR3 in amino acids: CASSPDRGALDEQYF.